The present entry profiles one TCR beta chain with its context. Its specificity is unknown. The study treated chemo-refractory metastatic non-small-cell lung cancer patients with focal radiation plus ipilimumab CTLA-4 blockade. This specimen comes from a study of radiotherapy plus CTLA-4 blockade in lung cancer. Background on the study: Across the patients, objective responses occurred in less than 20%, and disease control in about 29%.

Study-wide points: Subsequent to radiotherapy plus ipilimumab, tumor-derived TCR clones underwent expansion in blood. Increased serum interferon-beta after radiation also reportedly predicted response strongly.

The repertoire was sequenced with immunoSEQ multiplex PCR; TCRdb's copy has only in-frame clones and lacks some. The sample includes tens of thousands of clones, approximately 80% of them seen just once. Germline V lookup: CDR1 GTSNPN, CDR2 SVGIG (reference sequence). V lost 1 base and J 0 bases, leaving 2 bases between the germline ends. The CDR3 covers 12 residues. This sequence joins TRBV30 and TRBJ2-3; unclear D gene. Sequences were derived from peripheral blood, sampled from a patient treated with radiotherapy plus ipilimumab. This clonotype was obtained from a human donor with non-small cell lung cancer whose response to radiotherapy plus ipilimumab could not be evaluated. CDR3 DNA: TGTGCCTGGAGTGCAAGCACAGATACGCAGTATTTT. As protein: CAWSASTDTQYF.